These 5 T cell receptor beta chains came from one sample sequenced in a study of molecular identifiers for immune sequencing clone quantification. TCRdb processed the PCR reads anew with MiXCR; each CDR3 protein has one entry. The data contain tens of thousands of distinct CDR3 sequences, roughly a third of them singletons. Sequenced sample: naive CD8+ T cells from blood, with Jurkat cell RNA spiked in. Stated subset: FACS-sorted CD8+CD4-CCR7+CD45RA+ naive T cells. These receptors all stem from a human donor in good health. Some libraries in this study had Jurkat cell RNA spiked in.

This clonotype was seen ten or more times. V usage is TRBV5-1 and J usage is TRBJ2-7; 8 bases align to TRBD2. V shed 4 bases, J shed 2 bases, and the junction held 11 bases outside the gene matches. CDR3 length: 16 residues. Germline-derived CDR1 and CDR2 are SGHRS and YFSETQ. This chain's CDR3 is CASSPFAGGTPYEQYF. The CDR3 coding sequence is TGCGCCAGCAGCCCTTTTGCGGGAGGTACCCCCTACGAGCAGTACTTC.

The table lists this clonotype with many counts. The chain is built from TRBV6-6 and TRBJ2-3, with D possibly matching TRBD1 (5 bases). The CDR3 sequence is 15 residues long. CDR1 MNHNY and CDR2 SVGAGI come from the germline V gene (reference sequence). Trimming pared 1 base from V and 0 bases from J, leaving 8 bases between. CDR3: CASSYFWGSTDTQYF. In DNA form, the CDR3 reads TGTGCCAGCAGTTACTTCTGGGGCAGCACAGATACGCAGTATTTT.

This clonotype was picked up many times. This chain links TRBV5-6 with TRBJ2-7; D ambiguous. Between the trimmed V and J ends, which lost 4 bases and 3 bases, there was a span of 11 bases. CDR1 SGHDT and CDR2 YYEEEE come from the germline V gene. The CDR3 has 13 amino acids. DNA of the CDR3: TGTGCCAGCAGCCCCGGGTCAGTCTACGAGCAGTACTTC. It codes for CASSPGSVYEQYF.

For this clonotype: Relative to the germline gene, one junction end is altered; a read error may explain this. The genes are TRBV7-2 and TRBJ2-7, with 7 bases matching TRBD2. The V gene's germline CDR1 is SGHTA and CDR2 FQGNSA. The CDR3 extends over 15 amino acids. CDR3 region: CVSSDLTSNSYEQYF. The CDR3 DNA reads TGTGTCAGCAGCGACCTGACTAGCAACTCCTACGAGCAGTACTTC.

This clonotype was found a few times. V usage is TRBV11-2 and J usage is TRBJ2-2; D unclear. The germline CDR1 and CDR2 sequences are SGHAT and FQNNGV. Deletions cut 4 bases from V and 6 bases from J, with 12 bases between. The CDR3 contains 14 residues. DNA of the CDR3: TGTGCCAGCAGCTGGACCGAGCGATCCGGGGAGCTGTTTTTT. This gives the protein CASSWTERSGELFF. Variable domain in full (rest from reference TRBV11-2 and TRBJ2-2): EAGVAQSPRYKIIEKRQSVAFWCNPISGHATLYWYQQILGQGPKLLIQFQNNGVVDDSQLPKDRFSAERLKGVDSTLKIQPAKLEDSAVYLCASSWTERSGELFFGEGSRLTVL.